The 23 T cell receptor beta chains reported below all come from one sample, sequenced in a study of T cells in Graves' hyperthyroidism and ophthalmopathy. TCR beta CDR3 sequences were amplified from RNA transcripts. The TCR CDR3 was amplified in a first-round RT-PCR using the HTBI primer set. A single record per CDR3 protein comes from TCRdb applying MiXCR to the multiplex PCR reads. The sample gives about 290,000 distinct CDR3 sequences, over 15% of which show up once; approximately 60% is in the top ten. Sequencing was performed on blood. These receptor sequences come from a woman aged 60 to 75 with Graves' ophthalmopathy.

This clonotype was found many times. The chain joins TRBV10-3 to TRBJ2-3; 15 bases are shared with TRBD2. The CDR3 runs to 19 residues. Unmatched junction bases numbered 13, after V lost 3 bases and J lost 6 bases. The germline CDR1 and CDR2 sequences are ENHRY and SYGVKD. The CDR3 protein is CAISDQLAGLAGGTDTQYF. In DNA form, the CDR3 reads TGTGCCATCAGTGACCAACTGGCGGGACTAGCGGGAGGAACGGATACGCAGTATTTT.

This clonotype has at least ten counts. The gene calls are TRBV27 and TRBJ2-3; no clear D. Trimming pared 4 bases from V and 7 bases from J, leaving 15 bases between. CDR3 length equals 14 residues. Germline CDR1 and CDR2: MNHEY and SMNVEV (reference sequence). In DNA form, the CDR3 reads TGTGCCAGCAGTTCTAAGGGCCTGCTTCATACGCAGTATTTT. Amino acid sequence: CASSSKGLLHTQYF.

In its sample, this clonotype was seen many times. The gene calls are TRBV6-2 or TRBV6-3 and TRBJ1-2; a possible D gene is TRBD1 (6 bases). Germline V gene sequence: CDR1 MNHEY, CDR2 SVGEGT. V shed 5 bases and J shed 8 bases, with 21 bases lying between them. The CDR3 is made up of 15 amino acids. The chain's CDR3 is CASSPDFGQSPGYTF. CDR3 in DNA: TGTGCCAGCAGTCCCGACTTCGGACAGTCCCCCGGCTACACCTTC.

This clonotype occurred many times. The chain combines TRBV5-1 with TRBJ1-2; 8 bases fit TRBD1. V lost 2 bases and J lost 2; bases outside the gene matches: 14. Germline loops: CDR1 SGHRS, CDR2 YFSETQ. This CDR3 has 18 amino acids. The CDR3 sequence is CASSLLRGRDEENYGYTF. CDR3 DNA: TGCGCCAGCAGCTTACTCAGGGGGCGCGATGAAGAGAACTATGGCTACACCTTC. Using reference TRBV5-1 and TRBJ1-2 for the parts outside the CDR3, the full variable domain is KAGVTQTPRYLIKTRGQQVTLSCSPISGHRSVSWYQQTPGQGLQFLFEYFSETQRNKGNFPGRFSGRQFSNSRSEMNVSTLELGDSALYLCASSLLRGRDEENYGYTFGSGTRLTVV.

This clonotype was recorded a few times. The chain employs TRBV6-2 or TRBV6-3 and TRBJ2-3, with a weak D call TRBD2 (5 bases). V was pared by 6 bases and J by 2 bases, with 18 bases between. The CDR3 totals 16 residues. Germline CDR1 MNHEY, CDR2 SVGEGT. The CDR3 DNA sequence: TGTGCCAGCAGCACCCACGGAACCGACTACACAGATACGCAGTATTTT. Translation: CASSTHGTDYTDTQYF.

This chain uses TRBV27 with TRBJ2-6; 8 positions match TRBD1. The CDR3 is made up of 18 amino acids. Germline lookup yields CDR1 MNHEY and CDR2 SMNVEV (reference sequence). J was trimmed by 1 base and V by 3 bases; bases with no gene match: 8. The CDR3 sequence: CASSFQGQGTSGANVLTF. As DNA, the CDR3 is TGTGCCAGCAGTTTTCAAGGACAGGGCACTTCTGGGGCCAACGTCCTGACTTTC.

With regard to this clonotype: A much larger clone differs from this one at a single base, so this may be a read error. The V and J genes are TRBV28 and TRBJ1-2, with D perhaps matching TRBD1 (6 bases). Trimming shortened V by 11 bases and J by 4 bases, and 20 bases separated the two germline ends. The germline gives CDR1 MDHEN, CDR2 SYDVKM. The CDR3 covers 14 residues. As DNA, the CDR3 is TGTGCCGGCACCCAGGGGCAGGGAAGCTATGGCTACACCTTC. Its protein product is CAGTQGQGSYGYTF.

The J gene is TRBJ1-1, the V gene TRBV7-2; D ambiguous. Germline CDR1 SGHTA, CDR2 FQGNSA. V lost 4 bases and J 1 base, leaving 7 bases between the germline ends. CDR3 size: 13 residues. The DNA of the CDR3 is TGTGCCAGCAGCTCCTCAACGAACACTGAAGCTTTCTTT. Its translation is CASSSSTNTEAFF. The whole variable domain, filled in from reference TRBV7-2 and TRBJ1-1, reads GAGVSQSPSNKVTEKGKDVELRCDPISGHTALYWYRQSLGQGLEFLIYFQGNSAPDKSGLPSDRFSAERTGGSVSTLTIQRTQQEDSAVYLCASSSSTNTEAFFGQGTRLTVV.

Many counts were recorded for this clonotype. The rearrangement links TRBV20-1 to TRBJ2-1; TRBD2 aligns across 10 bases. J gave up 6 bases and V 5 bases, and 10 bases lay outside the gene matches. The CDR3 covers 15 residues. Germline CDR1 DFQATT, CDR2 SNEGSKA (reference sequence). The CDR3 sequence: CSAGSGRRVSNEQFF. The CDR3 DNA reads as TGCAGTGCTGGTAGCGGGAGGAGAGTCAGCAATGAGCAGTTCTTC.

Only one count was recorded for this clonotype. The gene calls are TRBV12-3 or TRBV12-4 and TRBJ1-2; D ambiguous. The ends were cut back, 6 bases at V and 5 bases at J, with 10 bases in the middle. The CDR3 extends over 12 amino acids. CDR3 DNA: TGTGCCAGCAGCTTGAAGTTTTATGGCTACACCTTC. It specifies CASSLKFYGYTF.

This clonotype was recorded many times. CDR3: CASSEGAGSGYTF. The CDR3 nucleotides are TGTGCCAGCAGTGAAGGGGCAGGCTCCGGCTACACCTTC. The V gene is TRBV2, the J gene TRBJ1-2; D is ambiguous. CDR3 length: 13 amino acids. Germline-derived CDR1 and CDR2 are SNHLY and FYNNEI. The germline V and J ends were trimmed by 1 base and 8 bases, with 11 bases remaining between them.

The rearrangement uses TRBV12-5 and TRBJ2-2; 15 positions match TRBD2. CDR1 LGHNT and CDR2 FRNRAP come from the germline V gene. There are 23 residues in the CDR3. Trimming removed 6 bases from V and 4 bases from J; junction bases left unmatched: 24. In nucleotides, the CDR3 is TGTGCTAGTGGCCCCGGACTAGGGGGGGGCCGGACTAGCGGGGGGGGTGGCACCGGGGAGCTGTTTTTT. It codes for CASGPGLGGGRTSGGGGTGELFF.

This clonotype was seen at least ten times. The chain couples TRBV10-3 to TRBJ2-7; D remains ambiguous. Per the germline V gene, CDR1 is ENHRY and CDR2 is SYGVKD. This CDR3 comprises 14 residues. V was pared by 0 bases and J by 4 bases, with 10 bases between. For the CDR3, the DNA is TGTGCCATCAGTGAGTCGATTTATGGGTACGAGCAGTACTTC. Protein sequence: CAISESIYGYEQYF.

This clonotype was observed at least ten times. The chain combines TRBV20-1 with TRBJ2-7; TRBD2 agrees at 12 bases. V trimming: 3 bases; J trimming: 7 bases; junction bases outside the gene matches: 7. The germline V gene encodes CDR1 DFQATT and CDR2 SNEGSKA (reference sequence). The CDR3 contains 14 residues. The CDR3 sequence is CSASLAGGPREQYF. CDR3 nucleotides: TGCAGTGCTAGTCTAGCGGGAGGGCCGCGAGAGCAGTACTTC.

In its sample, this clonotype was seen many times. This chain joins TRBV3-1 and TRBJ1-2; D call uncertain. CDR1 LGHDT and CDR2 YNNKEL come from the germline V gene (reference sequence). The CDR3 spans 15 residues. The germline V and J ends were trimmed by 1 base and 3 bases, with 12 bases remaining between them. The CDR3, as DNA: TGTGCCAGCAGCCAAGGGGAGGGTACTTACTATGGCTACACCTTC. Translation gives CASSQGEGTYYGYTF. Supplemented by reference TRBV3-1 and TRBJ1-2, the full variable domain reads DTAVSQTPKYLVTQMGNDKSIKCEQNLGHDTMYWYKQDSKKFLKIMFSYNNKELIINETVPNRFSPKSPDKAHLNLHINSLELGDSAVYFCASSQGEGTYYGYTFGSGTRLTVV.

V and J are TRBV4-1 and TRBJ1-2; TRBD1 is a possible D gene (5 bases). V was trimmed by 4 bases and J by 3 bases, leaving 9 bases between them. The CDR3 consists of 13 residues. CDR1 is MGHRA and CDR2 is YSYEKL in the germline V gene. This chain's CDR3 is CASSPETDYGYTF. CDR3 DNA sequence: TGCGCCAGCAGCCCAGAGACAGACTATGGCTACACCTTC.

In its sample, this clonotype was seen many times. The CDR3: CASSHRHPGANVLTF. CDR3 DNA sequence: TGTGCCAGCAGTCATCGACATCCTGGGGCCAACGTCCTGACTTTC. The rearrangement uses TRBV28 and TRBJ2-6; D is unclear. CDR1 is MDHEN and CDR2 is SYDVKM in the germline V gene. V was clipped by 5 bases and J by 2 bases, with 10 bases between them. CDR3 length: 15 amino acids.

The rearrangement joins TRBV3-1 to TRBJ1-2; TRBD1 is a possible D gene (5 bases). Looked up from germline, CDR1 is LGHDT and CDR2 is YNNKEL (reference sequence). The CDR3 loop spans 15 amino acids. The V end lost 6 bases, the J end lost 5 bases, and 19 bases lay between the germline ends. CDR3 in DNA: TGTGCCAGCAGGGAATCCAACCTAGACAGTTATGGCTACACCTTC. This codes for CASRESNLDSYGYTF. The variable domain in full, with the rest retrieved from reference TRBV3-1 and TRBJ1-2, is DTAVSQTPKYLVTQMGNDKSIKCEQNLGHDTMYWYKQDSKKFLKIMFSYNNKELIINETVPNRFSPKSPDKAHLNLHINSLELGDSAVYFCASRESNLDSYGYTFGSGTRLTVV.

With respect to this clonotype: Since a much larger clone is just one base distant, this may be a read error. The genes are TRBV20-1 and TRBJ2-5; 8 bases align to TRBD1. CDR3 length equals 15 residues. Germline lookup yields CDR1 DFQATT and CDR2 SNEGSKA (reference sequence). CDR3 bases: TGCGGTGCTAGAGCCGTCCAGGGGGCAGGAGAGACCCAGTACTTC. As protein: CGARAVQGAGETQYF.

This clonotype has ten or more counts. The chain combines TRBV28 with TRBJ2-7; 8 bases are shared with TRBD1. Germline trimming cut 8 bases from V and 2 bases from J; bases unmatched to any gene: 5. The length of the CDR3 is 13 residues. Germline V gene data show CDR1 as MDHEN and CDR2 as SYDVKM. CDR3 protein: CASRRQGPYEQYF. DNA for the CDR3: TGTGCCAGCCGCAGACAGGGGCCCTACGAGCAGTACTTC.

V is TRBV20-1 and J is TRBJ2-2; the D gene is possibly TRBD1 (5 bases). With 3 bases removed from V and 3 bases from J, the gap between germline ends came to 8 bases. This CDR3 contains 13 residues. Germline assignment: CDR1 DFQATT and CDR2 SNEGSKA (reference sequence). As DNA, the CDR3 is TGCAGTGCTAGCAGGGTCGACACCGGGGAGCTGTTTTTT. It codes for CSASRVDTGELFF.

This clonotype was observed many times. The chain combines TRBV3-1 with TRBJ1-1; possibly TRBD1 for D (6 bases). Germline V gene data show CDR1 as LGHDT and CDR2 as YNNKEL (reference sequence). V lost 2 bases, J lost 6 bases, and 16 bases lay in between. CDR3 size: 15 residues. The DNA for the CDR3 is TGTGCCAGCAGCCAACGCAGGACAGATGCGGCTGAAGCTTTCTTT. Translating it yields CASSQRRTDAAEAFF.

The chain employs TRBV2 and TRBJ2-7; 8 nucleotides align to TRBD1. J was trimmed by 3 bases and V by 3 bases; bases with no gene match: 1. The CDR3 covers 13 residues. Germline values: CDR1 SNHLY, CDR2 FYNNEI. CDR3 in amino acids: CASSDRGLYEQYF. The CDR3 DNA sequence: TGTGCCAGCAGTGACAGGGGGCTCTACGAGCAGTACTTC.